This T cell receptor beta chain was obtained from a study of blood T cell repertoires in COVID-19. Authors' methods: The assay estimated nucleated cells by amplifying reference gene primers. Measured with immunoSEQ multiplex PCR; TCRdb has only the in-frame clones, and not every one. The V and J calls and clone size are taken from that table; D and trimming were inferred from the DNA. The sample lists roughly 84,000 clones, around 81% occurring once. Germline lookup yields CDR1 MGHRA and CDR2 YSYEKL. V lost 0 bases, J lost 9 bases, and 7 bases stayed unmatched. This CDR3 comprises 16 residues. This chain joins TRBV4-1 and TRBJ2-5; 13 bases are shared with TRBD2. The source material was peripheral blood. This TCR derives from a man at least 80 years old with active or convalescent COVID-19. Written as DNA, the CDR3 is TGCGCCAGCAGCCAAGAGGGACTAGCGGGGCGACGGGCCCAGTACTTC. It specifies CASSQEGLAGRRAQYF.